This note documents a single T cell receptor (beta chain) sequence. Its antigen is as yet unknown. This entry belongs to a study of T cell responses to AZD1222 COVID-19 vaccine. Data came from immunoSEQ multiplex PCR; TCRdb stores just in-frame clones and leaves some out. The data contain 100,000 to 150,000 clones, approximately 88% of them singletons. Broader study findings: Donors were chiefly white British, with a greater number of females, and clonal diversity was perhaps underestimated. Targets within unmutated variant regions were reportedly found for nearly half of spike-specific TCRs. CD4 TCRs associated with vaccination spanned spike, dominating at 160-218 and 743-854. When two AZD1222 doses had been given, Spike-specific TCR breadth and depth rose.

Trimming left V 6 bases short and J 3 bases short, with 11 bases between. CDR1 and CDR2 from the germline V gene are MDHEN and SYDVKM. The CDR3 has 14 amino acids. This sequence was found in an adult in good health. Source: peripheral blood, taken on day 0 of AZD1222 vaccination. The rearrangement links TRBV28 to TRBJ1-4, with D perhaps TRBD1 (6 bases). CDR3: CASRGGQANEKLFF. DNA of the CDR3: TGTGCCAGCAGGGGGGGGCAAGCTAATGAAAAACTGTTTTTT.